This T cell receptor beta chain was sequenced in a study of response to subunit inactivated influenza vaccine. CDR3 length: 15 amino acids. V lost 4 bases, J lost 5 bases, and 17 bases lay in between. Germline V gene sequence: CDR1 SGHAT, CDR2 FQNNGV. General study findings and limits: The authors suggested that every seasonal influenza vaccination recruits few new T cells.

Each CDR3 protein is one row after TCRdb ran MiXCR on the RT-PCR reads. The table includes about 520,000 distinct CDR3 sequences, less than 30% detected once. About this clonotype: Its antigen is as yet unknown.

The sample here was CD4+ T cells sorted from PBMCs, taken roughly 5 days after vaccination. The rearrangement uses TRBV11-2 and TRBJ2-5; TRBD2 might be the D (7 bases). The receptor was isolated from a man aged 50-60 years who received an inactivated influenza vaccine. The CDR3: CASSSGRGREETQYF. CDR3 in DNA: TGTGCCAGCAGCTCAGGGCGGGGGCGTGAGGAGACCCAGTACTTC.